The rows below give T cell receptor beta chains drawn from one sample of a study of control samples from healthy donors and cancer patients. Using immunoSEQ multiplex PCR, the repertoire was profiled, and TCRdb retains in-frame clones only, with some absent. The sample shows hundreds of thousands of clones, about nine tenths of them seen only once. Material: PBMCs. All receptors come from a middle-aged man with head and neck cancer. Each CDR3 is given with its conserved first and last residue. Each record gives: D gene, CDR3 length, clone size, V gene, J gene, CDR3 protein, CDR3 DNA. The D gene is left open where the match is weak. Size is stated for part of the rows, as once, few or many counts, or as a class when the clone is expanded.

>TRBD1|15|NA|TRBV2|TRBJ1-2
CASSEGVGTGDGYTF
TGTGCCAGCAGTGAAGGGGTTGGGACAGGGGACGGCTACACCTTC
>TRBD2|13|NA|TRBV30|TRBJ2-7
CAWTRLAGDEQYF
TGTGCCTGGACACGACTAGCGGGAGACGAGCAGTACTTC
>NA|15|NA|TRBV11-2|TRBJ2-6
CASSRLGGEANVLTF
TGTGCCAGCAGCCGACTAGGGGGTGAGGCCAACGTCCTGACTTTC
>TRBD2|16|NA|TRBV24-1|TRBJ2-5
CATSEGDYWGQETQYF
TGTGCCACCAGTGAGGGGGACTATTGGGGGCAAGAGACCCAGTACTTC
>NA|18|NA|TRBV11-3|TRBJ2-2
CASSPRLGRGTNTGELFF
TGTGCCAGCAGCCCCAGATTGGGACGGGGCACCAACACCGGGGAGCTGTTTTTT
>NA|13|NA|TRBV11-2|TRBJ2-7
CASSLRSSLQQYF
TGTGCCAGCAGCCTCCGTAGTTCGCTGCAGCAGTACTTC
>TRBD1|14|NA|TRBV7-9|TRBJ1-1
CASRGQGTNTEAFF
TGTGCCAGTAGGGGACAGGGGACGAACACTGAAGCTTTCTTT
>NA|12|NA|TRBV12-3/TRBV12-4|TRBJ2-7
CASSLGDYEQYF
TGTGCCAGCAGTTTAGGTGACTACGAGCAGTACTTC
>TRBD1|15|once|TRBV5-6|TRBJ1-1
CASSFYRGSGTEAFF
TGTGCCAGCAGCTTTTACAGGGGGTCAGGGACTGAAGCTTTCTTT
>TRBD1|15|once|TRBV5-5|TRBJ1-4
CASSVRQGLGEKLFF
TGTGCCAGCAGCGTAAGACAGGGGTTAGGGGAAAAACTGTTTTTT
>TRBD1|13|NA|TRBV19|TRBJ1-2
CASSPGTAYGYTF
TGTGCCAGTAGCCCCGGGACAGCGTATGGCTACACCTTC
>NA|13|once|TRBV6-5|TRBJ1-2
CASSRRANYGYTF
TGTGCCAGCAGCCGCAGGGCTAACTATGGCTACACCTTC
>NA|13|NA|TRBV19|TRBJ2-1
CASSIGLARGRFF
TGTGCCAGTAGTATAGGCCTAGCGAGAGGGAGGTTCTTC
>NA|15|NA|TRBV18|TRBJ2-2
CASLTTRANTGELFF
TGTGCCAGTCTCACCACAAGAGCAAACACCGGGGAGCTGTTTTTT
>NA|11|NA|TRBV2|TRBJ2-1
CASRLVTEQFF
TGTGCCAGCAGACTAGTGACTGAGCAGTTCTTC
>TRBD1|15|NA|TRBV28|TRBJ2-7
CASSSSGQVPYEQYF
TGTGCCAGCAGTAGCTCAGGACAGGTCCCCTACGAGCAGTACTTC
>NA|13|NA|TRBV18|TRBJ1-5
CASSPGGLQPQHF
TGTGCCAGCTCACCCGGGGGGCTCCAGCCCCAGCATTTT
>NA|19|NA|TRBV19|TRBJ1-5
CASKSEGIGALYSNQPQHF
TGTGCCAGTAAATCGGAGGGAATCGGAGCTTTATATAGCAATCAGCCCCAGCATTTT
>NA|12|NA|TRBV12-3/TRBV12-4|TRBJ2-7
CASSPGPYEQYF
TGTGCCAGCAGTCCTGGACCTTACGAGCAGTACTTC
>NA|17|NA|TRBV5-4|TRBJ2-2
CASSLQGGGRNTGELFF
TGTGCCAGCAGCCTCCAGGGGGGAGGGCGGAACACCGGGGAGCTGTTTTTT
>NA|14|NA|TRBV4-1|TRBJ2-7
CASSHPGSSYEQYF
TGCGCCAGCAGCCACCCAGGGAGCTCCTACGAGCAGTACTTC
>NA|13|NA|TRBV12-3/TRBV12-4|TRBJ2-5
CASSFSVQETQYF
TGTGCCAGCAGTTTCAGTGTCCAAGAGACCCAGTACTTC
>TRBD1|18|NA|TRBV7-9|TRBJ2-6
CASSRDRGISAGANVLTF
TGTGCCAGCAGCCGAGACAGGGGAATCTCCGCTGGGGCCAACGTCCTGACTTTC
>NA|15|NA|TRBV27|TRBJ2-3
CASRAATELADTQYF
TGTGCCAGCAGGGCTGCGACAGAACTGGCAGATACGCAGTATTTT
>NA|17|NA|TRBV11-2|TRBJ2-7
CASSLELAIGEGYEQYF
TGTGCCAGCAGCTTAGAGTTGGCGATTGGAGAGGGCTACGAGCAGTACTTC
>TRBD2|15|NA|TRBV7-8|TRBJ2-7
CASSSQRGGVYEQYF
TGTGCCAGCAGTTCTCAGCGGGGGGGCGTGTACGAGCAGTACTTC
>NA|16|NA|TRBV6-7|TRBJ1-2
CASTFPSRGVGDGYTF
TGTGCCAGCACTTTTCCTTCACGGGGAGTCGGGGATGGCTACACCTTC
>TRBD1|15|NA|TRBV7-9|TRBJ1-3
CASSFDRASGNTIYF
TGTGCCAGCAGCTTCGACAGGGCATCTGGAAACACCATATATTTT
>TRBD1|16|NA|TRBV25-1|TRBJ2-3
CASSEGQGSSTDTQYF
TGTGCCAGCAGTGAGGGACAGGGCTCTAGCACAGATACGCAGTATTTT
>NA|13|NA|TRBV27|TRBJ2-7
CASSLRGIYEQYF
TGTGCCAGCAGTTTAAGGGGGATTTACGAGCAGTACTTC
>NA|14|NA|TRBV2|TRBJ2-7
CASSRVLGAYEQYF
TGTGCCAGCAGTAGGGTACTAGGGGCGTACGAGCAGTACTTC
>NA|13|NA|TRBV5-6|TRBJ2-5
CASSFRGRETQYF
TGTGCCAGCAGCTTCAGGGGTAGAGAGACCCAGTACTTC
>NA|14|NA|TRBV28|TRBJ2-1
CASITPGSYNEQFF
TGTGCCAGCATCACCCCGGGCTCCTACAATGAGCAGTTCTTC
>NA|14|NA|TRBV28|TRBJ1-4
CASRHQGGEEKLFF
TGTGCCAGCAGACACCAGGGAGGGGAAGAAAAACTGTTTTTT
>TRBD1|14|once|TRBV5-6|TRBJ2-7
CASSLRGGGHEQYF
TGTGCCAGCAGCTTGAGAGGGGGCGGGCACGAGCAGTACTTC
>TRBD2|16|NA|TRBV7-3|TRBJ2-1
CASSLGAGGPSNEQFF
TGTGCCAGCAGCTTAGGGGCGGGAGGGCCCTCAAATGAGCAGTTCTTC
>TRBD1|15|NA|TRBV28|TRBJ1-6
CASSSPGTVGSPLHF
TGTGCCAGCAGTTCCCCCGGGACAGTCGGGTCACCCCTCCACTTT
>NA|13|few|TRBV7-9|TRBJ1-2
CASSRLDMDGYTF
TGTGCCAGCAGCCGACTCGACATGGATGGCTACACCTTC